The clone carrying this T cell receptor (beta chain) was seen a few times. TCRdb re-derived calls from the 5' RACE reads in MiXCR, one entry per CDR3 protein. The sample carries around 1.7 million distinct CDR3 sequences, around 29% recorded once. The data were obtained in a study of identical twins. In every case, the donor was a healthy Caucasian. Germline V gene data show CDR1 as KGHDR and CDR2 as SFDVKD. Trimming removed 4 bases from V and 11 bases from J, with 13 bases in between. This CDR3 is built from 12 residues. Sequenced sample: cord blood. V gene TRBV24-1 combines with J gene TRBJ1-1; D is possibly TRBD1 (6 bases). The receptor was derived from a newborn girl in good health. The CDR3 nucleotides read TGTGCCACCAGTGAATCAACAGGGAGGGCTTTCTTT. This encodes CATSESTGRAFF.